This T cell receptor (beta chain) was captured in a study of T cell responses to AZD1222 COVID-19 vaccine. Study-level points and caveats: Sampling captured repertoires only after the peak T cell response. The donor group comprised mostly white British people and more females; the analysis possibly underestimated clonal diversity. It was only 6 or 7 AZD1222 recipients who were seropositive at baseline. Across spike, vaccine-associated CD4 TCRs were found, dominant at 160-218 and 743-854.

The CDR3 has 17 residues. V dropped 2 bases and J dropped 4; count of bases not matched to a gene: 12. Germline V gene sequence: CDR1 SQVTM, CDR2 ANQGSEA. Assay used: immunoSEQ multiplex PCR; TCRdb lists only in-frame clones, some missing. The table lists approximately 150,000 clones, about 91% of them singletons, with roughly 4.4% in the top ten. As for this clone: What it binds is unknown.

The V call is TRBV29-1, the J call TRBJ2-2; 8 bases line up with TRBD2. The sample consisted of peripheral blood, taken on day 0 of MenACWY control vaccination. This receptor was identified in an adult in good health. The CDR3 here is CSVEPPGGAAFTGELFF. CDR3 nucleotide sequence: TGCAGCGTTGAACCACCGGGGGGGGCGGCCTTCACCGGGGAGCTGTTTTTT.